Shown below are 26 T cell receptor beta chains from a single sample sequenced in a study of blood T cell repertoires in COVID-19. Assay: immunoSEQ multiplex PCR; the TCRdb copy retains only in-frame clones and omits some. The data contain approximately 290,000 clones, about 88% of them singletons. The specimen sequenced was peripheral blood. All receptors derive from a woman in her sixties or seventies with acute or convalescent COVID-19.

The chain links TRBV28 to TRBJ1-2, with TRBD1 identical over 10 bases. Germline V gene sequence: CDR1 MDHEN, CDR2 SYDVKM. The CDR3 loop spans 15 amino acids. V lost 7 bases, J lost 4 bases, and 9 bases stayed unmatched. CDR3 sequence (DNA): TGTGCCAGCAACCTCCCGGGACAGGGGTCCTATGGCTACACCTTC. The encoded protein is CASNLPGQGSYGYTF.

This chain uses TRBV4-1 with TRBJ1-2, with no clear D. Germline CDR1 and CDR2: MGHRA and YSYEKL. Deletions cut 0 bases from V and 3 bases from J, with 8 bases between. This CDR3 contains 14 residues. CDR3 DNA: TGCGCCAGCAGCCAAGAGTCTCCGTACTATGGCTACACCTTC. Protein sequence: CASSQESPYYGYTF.

This chain connects TRBV27 to TRBJ1-5, with D possibly matching TRBD1 (6 bases). Deletions cut 8 bases from V and 7 bases from J, with 18 bases between. Germline V gene data show CDR1 as MNHEY and CDR2 as SMNVEV (reference sequence). There are 14 residues in the CDR3. CDR3 protein: CASRDTPESQPQHF. CDR3 nucleotides: TGTGCCAGCCGGGACACCCCGGAATCACAGCCCCAGCATTTT.

Only one count was recorded for this clone. This chain joins TRBV28 and TRBJ2-7; TRBD1 agrees at 8 bases. From germline, CDR1 is MDHEN and CDR2 SYDVKM. The CDR3 covers 12 residues. V lost 4 bases and J lost 5; bases outside the gene matches: 1. The CDR3 here is CASSSDRDEQYF. For the CDR3, the DNA is TGTGCCAGCAGTTCGGACAGGGACGAGCAGTACTTC.

This chain uses TRBV14 with TRBJ2-1; 10 nucleotides line up with TRBD1. V dropped 1 base and J dropped 1; count of bases not matched to a gene: 1. Germline CDR1 is SGHDN and CDR2 is FVKESK. The CDR3 runs to 16 residues. CDR3 nucleotide sequence: TGTGCCAGCAGCCAAGGACAGGGGGCGTCCTACAATGAGCAGTTCTTC. Translation: CASSQGQGASYNEQFF.

The rearrangement links TRBV19 to TRBJ1-6; possible D gene TRBD1, 5 bases. The CDR3 totals 13 residues. Trimming removed 9 bases from V and 6 bases from J, with 12 bases in between. Germline values: CDR1 LNHDA, CDR2 SQIVND (reference sequence). The CDR3 DNA reads as TGTGCCAGCCGCCCAGGGATTAATTCACCCCTCCACTTT. Residues: CASRPGINSPLHF.

The CDR3 sequence: CASSRAGGGTDTQYF. For the CDR3, the DNA is TGTGCCAGCAGCCGAGCGGGGGGGGGCACAGATACGCAGTATTTT. This chain joins TRBV3-1 (or the pseudogene TRBV3-2) and TRBJ2-3; the match to TRBD2 covers 10 bases. The J segment lost 1 base and the V segment lost 4 bases, leaving 2 bases of the junction unmatched. The CDR3 consists of 15 residues. CDR1 is LGHDT and CDR2 is YNNKEL in the germline V gene (reference sequence).

The V gene is TRBV19, the J gene TRBJ1-1; D may be TRBD1 (5 bases). This CDR3 has 14 amino acids. Trimming took 2 bases from V and 1 from J, leaving 8 bases between them. Germline CDR1 is LNHDA and CDR2 is SQIVND (reference sequence). The CDR3 region has the DNA TGTGCCAGTAGTATATCCGGACAGAACACTGAAGCTTTCTTT. Its translation: CASSISGQNTEAFF.

The V call is TRBV4-3, the J call TRBJ1-1, with D possibly TRBD1 on 5 matching bases. The CDR3 sequence is 15 residues long. Germline assignment: CDR1 LGHNA and CDR2 YSLEER. V lost 2 bases and J 4 bases, leaving 14 bases between the germline ends. The CDR3 loop is CASSQSRQWSTEAFF. As DNA, the CDR3 is TGCGCCAGCAGCCAATCACGACAGTGGAGCACTGAAGCTTTCTTT.

The rearrangement links TRBV9 to TRBJ1-1; the match to TRBD1 covers 9 bases. The CDR3 is made up of 15 amino acids. CDR1 is SGDLS and CDR2 is YYNGEE in the germline V gene. The junction had 3 bases not matched to a gene; V was cut back by 3 bases and J by 0 bases. This chain's CDR3 is CASSEGTGLNTEAFF. CDR3 in DNA: TGTGCCAGCAGCGAGGGGACAGGGTTGAACACTGAAGCTTTCTTT. Drawing the rest from reference TRBV9 and TRBJ1-1, the complete variable domain is DSGVTQTPKHLITATGQRVTLRCSPRSGDLSVYWYQQSLDQGLQFLIQYYNGEERAKGNILERFSAQQFPDLHSELNLSSLELGDSALYFCASSEGTGLNTEAFFGQGTRLTVV.

The V call is TRBV7-3, the J call TRBJ2-7; the D gene is possibly TRBD2 (7 bases). This CDR3 spans 13 amino acids. Germline V gene lookup returns CDR1 SGHTA and CDR2 FQGTGA. V lost 5 bases to trimming and J lost 7 bases, with 15 bases between them. CDR3 sequence reads: CASSPEGGREQYF. DNA for the CDR3: TGTGCCAGCAGCCCCGAGGGGGGGCGGGAGCAGTACTTC.

The chain has TRBV28 and TRBJ2-7, with 7 bases identical to TRBD1. Germline-derived CDR1 and CDR2 are MDHEN and SYDVKM. J gave up 0 bases and V 2 bases, and 10 bases lay outside the gene matches. The CDR3 runs to 17 residues. The CDR3, as DNA: TGTGCCAGCAGTTTAATAGGAAATAACAGGGGCTCCTACGAGCAGTACTTC. Translation: CASSLIGNNRGSYEQYF.

The chain combines TRBV4-1 with TRBJ2-1; 8 nucleotides match TRBD2. From germline, CDR1 is MGHRA and CDR2 YSYEKL. This CDR3 is built from 16 residues. V lost 4 bases to trimming and J lost 5 bases; unmatched junction nucleotides: 10. CDR3: CASSLRASGSDNEQFF. CDR3 in DNA: TGCGCCAGCAGCCTCCGAGCCAGCGGGAGTGACAATGAGCAGTTCTTC.

The chain uses TRBV18 and TRBJ2-7; D is perhaps TRBD1 (6 bases). Trimming took 2 bases from V and 2 from J, leaving 13 bases between them. The CDR3 runs 15 residues. Germline CDR1 and CDR2: KGHSH and LQKENI. The CDR3 loop reads CASSPVRDTTYEQYF. For the CDR3, the DNA is TGTGCCAGCTCACCAGTCCGGGACACGACCTACGAGCAGTACTTC.

The CDR3 spells CSVGTGLANYGYTF. CDR3 DNA: TGCAGCGTCGGTACAGGTCTTGCTAACTATGGCTACACCTTC. This chain joins TRBV29-1 and TRBJ1-2; a weak D match, TRBD1 (5 bases). Germline lookup yields CDR1 SQVTM and CDR2 ANQGSEA. CDR3 length: 14 residues. The V and J ends lost 6 bases and 0 bases respectively, with 14 bases between them.

The V and J genes are TRBV7-2 and TRBJ2-7, with 7 bases aligning to TRBD2. The CDR3 has 16 amino acids. J gave up 0 bases and V 1 base, and 6 bases lay outside the gene matches. The V gene's germline CDR1 is SGHTA and CDR2 FQGNSA. CDR3 loop: CASSLVGGMSSYEQYF. The CDR3 DNA sequence: TGTGCCAGCAGCTTAGTGGGGGGGATGAGCTCCTACGAGCAGTACTTC. Together with reference TRBV7-2 and TRBJ2-7, the CDR3 gives the full variable domain: GAGVSQSPSNKVTEKGKDVELRCDPISGHTALYWYRQSLGQGLEFLIYFQGNSAPDKSGLPSDRFSAERTGGSVSTLTIQRTQQEDSAVYLCASSLVGGMSSYEQYFGPGTRLTVT.

A single count supports this clone. This chain links TRBV15 with TRBJ1-3; TRBD1 agrees at 7 bases. CDR1 and CDR2 (germline): LNHNV, YYDKDF (reference sequence). There are 17 residues in the CDR3. V was clipped by 0 bases and J by 4 bases; unmatched bases: 9. The CDR3 coding sequence is TGTGCCACCAGCAGAGACCGACAGGGTGGGAAAGGAAACACCATATATTTT. Amino acids: CATSRDRQGGKGNTIYF. Full variable domain (outside the CDR3, taken from reference TRBV15 and TRBJ1-3): DAMVIQNPRYQVTQFGKPVTLSCSQTLNHNVMYWYQQKSSQAPKLLFHYYDKDFNNEADTPDNFQSRRPNTSFCFLDIRSPGLGDTAMYLCATSRDRQGGKGNTIYFGEGSWLTVV.

The chain employs TRBV7-2 and TRBJ2-1; D possibly corresponds to TRBD1 (6 bases). CDR1 is SGHTA and CDR2 is FQGNSA in the germline V gene. Trimming stripped 5 bases from V and 5 bases from J, with 16 bases between. This CDR3 region has 15 residues. The CDR3 bases are TGTGCCAGCAGCCAAAACAGGGTTCTTCACAATGAGCAGTTCTTC. It is translated as CASSQNRVLHNEQFF.

The chain recombines TRBV4-1 with TRBJ1-1, with D perhaps matching TRBD1 (5 bases). The CDR3 runs to 14 residues. The germline V and J ends were trimmed by 4 bases and 4 bases, with 13 bases remaining between them. Germline V CDR1 and CDR2: MGHRA, YSYEKL. CDR3 DNA sequence: TGCGCCAGCAGCCTTTGGGTTAGGGGCACTGAAGCTTTCTTT. Translation: CASSLWVRGTEAFF.

The chain joins TRBV5-1 to TRBJ2-1; TRBD2 matches at 10 bases. The ends lost 2 bases at V and 4 bases at J; junction bases unmatched: 6. The CDR3 loop spans 16 amino acids. Germline V gene sequence: CDR1 SGHRS, CDR2 YFSETQ. The CDR3 DNA sequence: TGCGCCAGCAGCTTTCAGCGGGAGGGCCGTTACAATGAGCAGTTCTTC. Its translation is CASSFQREGRYNEQFF.

The chain is built from TRBV7-6 and TRBJ1-1; D gene uncertain. The CDR3 totals 15 residues. Germline V gene lookup returns CDR1 SGHVS and CDR2 FNYEAQ. Trimming cost V 1 base and J 1 base, with 10 bases left between them. CDR3 nucleotide sequence: TGTGCCAGCAGCTTAGGGAGGAGAGGGAACACTGAAGCTTTCTTT. Its translation is CASSLGRRGNTEAFF. The variable domain in full, completed from reference TRBV7-6 and TRBJ1-1, reads GAGVSQSPRYKVTKRGQDVALRCDPISGHVSLYWYRQALGQGPEFLTYFNYEAQQDKSGLPNDRFSAERPEGSISTLTIQRTEQRDSAMYRCASSLGRRGNTEAFFGQGTRLTVV.

This chain joins TRBV27 and TRBJ1-2; 8 bases map to TRBD1. This CDR3 is built from 16 residues. CDR1 and CDR2 (germline): MNHEY, SMNVEV (reference sequence). V dropped 4 bases and J dropped 2; count of bases not matched to a gene: 9. The CDR3 protein is CASSSIRTGRNYGYTF. Here the CDR3 DNA reads TGTGCCAGCAGTTCGATTCGGACAGGGAGAAACTATGGCTACACCTTC.

The chain links TRBV6-6 to TRBJ2-7; weak D call: TRBD2 (5 bases). V lost 2 bases and J lost 7, with 15 bases in between. This CDR3 is built from 14 residues. Germline V gene sequence: CDR1 MNHNY, CDR2 SVGAGI (reference sequence). CDR3 sequence: CASSYKVGTGEQYF. The CDR3, as DNA: TGTGCCAGCAGTTACAAGGTGGGAACGGGGGAGCAGTACTTC.

The chain joins TRBV20-1 to TRBJ2-7, with D perhaps matching TRBD2 (5 bases). This CDR3 has 14 amino acids. V lost 3 bases and J 3 bases, leaving 15 bases between the germline ends. Germline V gene lookup returns CDR1 DFQATT and CDR2 SNEGSKA (reference sequence). The CDR3 spells CSASIDYANYEQYF. CDR3 nucleotides: TGCAGTGCTAGTATCGACTACGCCAACTACGAGCAGTACTTC.

The rearrangement uses TRBV7-3 and TRBJ2-1, with D perhaps matching TRBD1 (6 bases). The CDR3 extends over 16 amino acids. The germline V gene has CDR1 SGHTA and CDR2 FQGTGA. V was trimmed by 3 bases and J by 9 bases, leaving 21 bases between them. CDR3 sequence reads: CASSFRPNPTGSEQFF. In DNA form, the CDR3 reads TGTGCCAGCAGCTTTCGACCCAACCCAACAGGGAGTGAGCAGTTCTTC.

V usage is TRBV2 and J usage is TRBJ1-1; D gene unclear. The CDR3 length is 11 residues. The V and J ends lost 7 bases and 7 bases respectively, with 10 bases between them. The germline V gene encodes CDR1 SNHLY and CDR2 FYNNEI. CDR3 loop: CASTTYSEAFF. The DNA of the CDR3 is TGTGCCAGCACCACCTATAGTGAAGCTTTCTTT.